The source of this T cell receptor beta chain is a study of T cell responses to AZD1222 COVID-19 vaccine. Trimming shortened V by 7 bases and J by 7 bases, and 16 bases separated the two germline ends. The CDR3 is 13 amino acids. Sequencing was performed with immunoSEQ multiplex PCR; in TCRdb, only in-frame clones are kept and a portion is missing. The sample shows 95,000 to 110,000 clones, over 80% of them seen only once. The sample in question was peripheral blood, obtained 28 days after the second AZD1222 dose. The gene calls are TRBV12-3 or TRBV12-4 and TRBJ1-2, with a weak D call TRBD1 (6 bases). The TCR was taken from an adult who received the AZD1222 COVID-19 vaccine. This chain's CDR3 is CASIVAGARGYTF. CDR3 nucleotide sequence: TGTGCCAGCATTGTGGCGGGGGCGCGTGGCTACACCTTC.